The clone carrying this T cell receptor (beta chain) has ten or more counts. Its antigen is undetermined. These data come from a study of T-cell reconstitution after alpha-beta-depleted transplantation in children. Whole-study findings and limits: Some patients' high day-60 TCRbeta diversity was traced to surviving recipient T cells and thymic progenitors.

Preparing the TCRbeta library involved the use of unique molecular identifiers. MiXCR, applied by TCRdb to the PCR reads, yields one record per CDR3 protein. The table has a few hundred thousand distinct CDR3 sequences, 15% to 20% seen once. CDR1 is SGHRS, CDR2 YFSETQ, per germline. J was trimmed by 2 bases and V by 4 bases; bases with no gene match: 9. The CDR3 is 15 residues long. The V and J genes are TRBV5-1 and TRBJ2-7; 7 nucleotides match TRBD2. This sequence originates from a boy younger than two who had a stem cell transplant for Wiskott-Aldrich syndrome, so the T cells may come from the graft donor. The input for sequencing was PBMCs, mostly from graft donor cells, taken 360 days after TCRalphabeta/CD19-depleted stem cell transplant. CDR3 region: CASSPEGRAPYEQYF. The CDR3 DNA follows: TGCGCCAGCAGCCCGGAAGGGAGGGCCCCCTACGAGCAGTACTTC.